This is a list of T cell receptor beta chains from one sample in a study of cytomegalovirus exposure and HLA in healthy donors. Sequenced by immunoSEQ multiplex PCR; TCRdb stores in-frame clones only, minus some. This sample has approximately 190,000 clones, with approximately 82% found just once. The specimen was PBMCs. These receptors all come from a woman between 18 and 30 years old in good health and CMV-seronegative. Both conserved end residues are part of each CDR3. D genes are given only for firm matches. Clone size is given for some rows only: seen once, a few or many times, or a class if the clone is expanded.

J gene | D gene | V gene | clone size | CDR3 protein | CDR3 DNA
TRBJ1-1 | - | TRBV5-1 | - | CASSPEVGTEAFF | TGCGCCAGCAGCCCAGAGGTTGGCACTGAAGCTTTCTTT
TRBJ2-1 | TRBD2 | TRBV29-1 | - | CSAGTSAGDEQFF | TGCAGCGCCGGGACTAGCGCTGGAGATGAGCAGTTCTTC
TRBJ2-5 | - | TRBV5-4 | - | CASSFGTGQETQYF | TGTGCCAGCAGCTTCGGGACTGGCCAAGAGACCCAGTACTTC
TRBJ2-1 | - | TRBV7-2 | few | CASSPEPGYNEQFF | TGTGCCAGCAGCCCGGAGCCGGGGTACAATGAGCAGTTCTTC
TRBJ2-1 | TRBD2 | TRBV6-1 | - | CASRRLAAPNNEQFF | TGTGCCAGCAGGCGACTAGCGGCACCAAACAATGAGCAGTTCTTC
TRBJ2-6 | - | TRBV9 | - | CASSRTRSGAGANVLTF | TGTGCCAGCAGCCGGACGAGGTCAGGGGCCGGGGCCAACGTCCTGACTTTC
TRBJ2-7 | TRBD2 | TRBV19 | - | CASSMGLAGVSEQYF | TGTGCCAGTAGTATGGGACTAGCGGGAGTATCCGAGCAGTACTTC
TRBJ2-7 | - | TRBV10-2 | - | CASSESYSYEQYF | TGCGCCAGCAGTGAGTCATACAGCTACGAGCAGTACTTC
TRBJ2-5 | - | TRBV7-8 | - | CASSPRETQYF | TGTGCCAGCAGCCCCCGGGAGACCCAGTACTTC
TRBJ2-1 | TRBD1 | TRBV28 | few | CASSFPRDSSYNEQFF | TGTGCCAGCAGTTTCCCCCGGGACAGCTCCTACAATGAGCAGTTCTTC
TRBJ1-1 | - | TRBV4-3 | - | CASSQRNGGNTEAFF | TGCGCCAGCAGTCAAAGAAACGGTGGTAACACTGAAGCTTTCTTT
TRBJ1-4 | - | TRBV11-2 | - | CASSLEQAEKLFF | TGTGCCAGCAGCTTAGAGCAGGCTGAAAAACTGTTTTTT
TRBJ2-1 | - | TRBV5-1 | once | CASSLRGSRIYNEQFF | TGCGCCAGCAGCTTGAGAGGGTCTAGGATATACAATGAGCAGTTCTTC
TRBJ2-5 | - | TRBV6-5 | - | CASSPSGLVQETQYF | TGTGCCAGCAGTCCAAGCGGCCTCGTCCAGGAAACCCAGTACTTC
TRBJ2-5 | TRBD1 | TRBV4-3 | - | CASSPTSRGQARKTQYF | TGCGCCAGCAGCCCCACCTCGAGGGGGCAGGCGAGAAAGACCCAGTACTTC
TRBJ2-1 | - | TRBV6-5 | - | CASSYSRGLGNEQFF | TGTGCCAGCAGTTACTCCAGGGGCTTAGGCAATGAGCAGTTCTTC
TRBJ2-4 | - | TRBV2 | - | CASGGTTLAKNIQYF | TGTGCCAGCGGAGGGACCACACTAGCCAAAAACATTCAGTACTTC
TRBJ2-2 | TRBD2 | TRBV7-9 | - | CASSLTSGSRTGELFF | TGTGCCAGCAGCTTAACTAGCGGGAGCCGCACCGGGGAGCTGTTTTTT
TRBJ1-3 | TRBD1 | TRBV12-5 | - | CASGDRADTIYF | TGTGCTAGTGGAGACAGGGCGGACACCATATATTTT
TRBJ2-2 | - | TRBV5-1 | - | CASSLAPVVVGELFF | TGCGCCAGCAGCTTGGCGCCAGTTGTCGTCGGGGAGCTGTTTTTT
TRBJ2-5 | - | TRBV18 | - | CASSPGERGETQYF | TGTGCCAGCTCACCAGGGGAGAGAGGGGAGACCCAGTACTTC
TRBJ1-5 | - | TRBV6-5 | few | CASSPDSVNQPQHF | TGTGCCAGCAGCCCGGACAGCGTCAATCAGCCCCAGCATTTT
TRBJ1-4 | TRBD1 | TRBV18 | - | CASSSGTARGVYEKLFF | TGTGCCAGCTCATCAGGGACAGCTCGAGGGGTTTATGAAAAACTGTTTTTT
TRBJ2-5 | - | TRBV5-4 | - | CASSFSGLLKTQYF | TGTGCCAGCAGCTTTTCAGGGCTGTTAAAGACCCAGTACTTC
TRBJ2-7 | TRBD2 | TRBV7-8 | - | CASSLAGLAGYRIPYEQYF | TGTGCCAGCAGCTTAGCGGGACTAGCGGGGTACCGAATCCCCTACGAGCAGTACTTC
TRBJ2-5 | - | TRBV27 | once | CASSMGRSVETQYF | TGTGCCAGCAGTATGGGGCGGAGTGTTGAGACCCAGTACTTC
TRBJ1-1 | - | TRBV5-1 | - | CASSLGTSMNTEAFF | TGCGCCAGCAGCCTCGGGACTTCCATGAACACTGAAGCTTTCTTT
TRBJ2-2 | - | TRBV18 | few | CASSPRRAGPPTGELFF | TGTGCCAGCTCACCGAGGAGGGCAGGGCCCCCCACCGGGGAGCTGTTTTTT
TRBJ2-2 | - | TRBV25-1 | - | CASSRDSGGELFF | TGTGCCAGCAGCAGGGATAGTGGCGGGGAGCTGTTTTTT
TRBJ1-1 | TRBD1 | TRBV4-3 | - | CASRLGPGQDLNTEAFF | TGCGCCAGTCGACTCGGTCCGGGACAGGATTTGAACACTGAAGCTTTCTTT
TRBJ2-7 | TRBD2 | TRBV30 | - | CAWSEGLGYEQYF | TGCGCCTGGAGCGAGGGACTAGGTTACGAGCAGTACTTC
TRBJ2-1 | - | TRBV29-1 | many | CSVESSGEVSYNEQFF | TGCAGCGTTGAATCCTCAGGGGAAGTGTCCTACAATGAGCAGTTCTTC
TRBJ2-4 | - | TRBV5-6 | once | CASTLGGAKNIQYF | TGTGCCAGCACCCTAGGTGGGGCCAAAAACATTCAGTACTTC
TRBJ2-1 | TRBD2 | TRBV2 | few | CASSGTSGSDEQFF | TGTGCCAGCAGTGGGACTAGCGGGAGTGATGAGCAGTTCTTC
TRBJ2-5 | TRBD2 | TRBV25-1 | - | CATNSGDQETQYF | TGTGCCACCAATAGCGGGGACCAAGAGACCCAGTACTTC
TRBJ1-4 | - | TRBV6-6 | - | CASSVTRVNWLFF | TGTGCCAGCAGTGTCACCAGGGTAAATTGGCTGTTTTTT
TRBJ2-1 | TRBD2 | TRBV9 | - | CASSVSGRRDEQFF | TGTGCCAGCAGCGTTAGCGGGAGGAGAGATGAGCAGTTCTTC
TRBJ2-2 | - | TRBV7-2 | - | CASSVYRVTGELFF | TGTGCCAGCAGCGTTTACAGGGTCACCGGGGAGCTGTTTTTT
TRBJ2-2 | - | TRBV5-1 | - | CASSQDSRPGTGELFF | TGCGCCAGCAGCCAGGACAGCCGGCCGGGGACCGGGGAGCTGTTTTTT